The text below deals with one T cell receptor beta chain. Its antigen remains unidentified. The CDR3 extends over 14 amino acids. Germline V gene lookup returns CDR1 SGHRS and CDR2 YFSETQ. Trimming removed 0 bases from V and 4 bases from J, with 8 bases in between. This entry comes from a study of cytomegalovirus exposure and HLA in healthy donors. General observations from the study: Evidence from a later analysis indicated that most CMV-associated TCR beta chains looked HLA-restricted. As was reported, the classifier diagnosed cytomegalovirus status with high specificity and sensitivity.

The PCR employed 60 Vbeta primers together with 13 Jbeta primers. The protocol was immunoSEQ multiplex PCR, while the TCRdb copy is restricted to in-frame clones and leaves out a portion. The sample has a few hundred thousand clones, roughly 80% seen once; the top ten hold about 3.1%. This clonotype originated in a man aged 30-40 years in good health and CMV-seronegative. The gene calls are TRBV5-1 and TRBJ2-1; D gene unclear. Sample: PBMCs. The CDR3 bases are TGCGCCAGCAGCTTGGCGACACTTTACAATGAGCAGTTCTTC. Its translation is CASSLATLYNEQFF.